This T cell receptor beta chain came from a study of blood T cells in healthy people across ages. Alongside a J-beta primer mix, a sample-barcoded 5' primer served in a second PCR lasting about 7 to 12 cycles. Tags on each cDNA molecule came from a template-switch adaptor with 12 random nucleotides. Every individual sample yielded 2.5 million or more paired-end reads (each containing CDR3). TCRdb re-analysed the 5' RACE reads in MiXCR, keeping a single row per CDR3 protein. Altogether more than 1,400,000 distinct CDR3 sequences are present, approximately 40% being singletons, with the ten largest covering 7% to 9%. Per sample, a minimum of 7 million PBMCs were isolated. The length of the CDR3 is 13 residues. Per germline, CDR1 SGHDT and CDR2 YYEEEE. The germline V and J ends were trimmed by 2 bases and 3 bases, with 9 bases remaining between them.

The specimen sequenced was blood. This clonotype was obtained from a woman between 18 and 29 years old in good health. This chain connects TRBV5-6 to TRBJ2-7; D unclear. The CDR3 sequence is CASSFSTVYEQYF. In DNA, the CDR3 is TGTGCCAGCAGCTTTAGCACAGTCTACGAGCAGTACTTC.